Listed below are T cell receptor beta chains from one sample, sequenced in a study of T cell responses to AZD1222 COVID-19 vaccine. Some clones are missing from TCRdb's copy, which holds only in-frame ones; the method was immunoSEQ multiplex PCR. The repertoire holds approximately 94,000 clones, with roughly 89% as singletons. Sequencing used peripheral blood, obtained on day 0 of AZD1222 vaccination. Source of these receptors: an adult in good health. CDR3s include the opening cysteine and the closing phenylalanine or tryptophan. Each record gives: CDR3 protein, CDR3 length, J gene, V gene, clone size. A row's size may be missing; if present it is once, few, many or a size class.

CDR3aa: CASAPLLRGPRSSYEQYF; len: 18; j_gene: TRBJ2-7; v_gene: TRBV27; abundance: -
CDR3aa: CASSPAGFYNEQFF; len: 14; j_gene: TRBJ2-1; v_gene: TRBV4-1; abundance: -
CDR3aa: CASSLLRGGLGSYNEQFF; len: 18; j_gene: TRBJ2-1; v_gene: TRBV7-9; abundance: -
CDR3aa: CASSFQGSNTEAFF; len: 14; j_gene: TRBJ1-1; v_gene: TRBV7-6; abundance: -
CDR3aa: CASSIAFRTSLNTEAFF; len: 17; j_gene: TRBJ1-1; v_gene: TRBV19; abundance: -
CDR3aa: CASSRHDRGVTDTQYF; len: 16; j_gene: TRBJ2-3; v_gene: TRBV3-1/TRBV3-2; abundance: -
CDR3aa: CASSSRGELFF; len: 11; j_gene: TRBJ2-2; v_gene: TRBV12-3/TRBV12-4; abundance: few
CDR3aa: CASSFIGADYEQYF; len: 14; j_gene: TRBJ2-7; v_gene: TRBV5-1; abundance: -
CDR3aa: CASSVSALSLEQYF; len: 14; j_gene: TRBJ2-7; v_gene: TRBV9; abundance: -
CDR3aa: CASSPQGRRTEAFF; len: 14; j_gene: TRBJ1-1; v_gene: TRBV7-2; abundance: few
CDR3aa: CASSPGVGYEQFF; len: 13; j_gene: TRBJ2-1; v_gene: TRBV7-2; abundance: once
CDR3aa: CSAGTSSDTQYF; len: 12; j_gene: TRBJ2-3; v_gene: TRBV29-1; abundance: -
CDR3aa: CAWSERADGYTF; len: 12; j_gene: TRBJ1-2; v_gene: TRBV30; abundance: -
CDR3aa: CASSQRVYEQYF; len: 12; j_gene: TRBJ2-7; v_gene: TRBV12-3/TRBV12-4; abundance: -
CDR3aa: CASSLSPRVGDTEAFF; len: 16; j_gene: TRBJ1-1; v_gene: TRBV6-6; abundance: -
CDR3aa: CASSPPGTVNTEAFF; len: 15; j_gene: TRBJ1-1; v_gene: TRBV9; abundance: -
CDR3aa: CASSFGSPLNTEAFF; len: 15; j_gene: TRBJ1-1; v_gene: TRBV28; abundance: -
CDR3aa: CASSGWGLAGEGGTQYF; len: 17; j_gene: TRBJ2-3; v_gene: TRBV7-2; abundance: -
CDR3aa: CASSTPGGLPHPYNEQFF; len: 18; j_gene: TRBJ2-1; v_gene: TRBV21-1; abundance: few
CDR3aa: CATSEGTEYEQYF; len: 13; j_gene: TRBJ2-7; v_gene: TRBV24-1; abundance: -
CDR3aa: CASSPRDSEAFF; len: 12; j_gene: TRBJ1-1; v_gene: TRBV18; abundance: -
CDR3aa: CASSPLAGILPQHF; len: 14; j_gene: TRBJ1-5; v_gene: TRBV27; abundance: -
CDR3aa: CASSRGRTPGDTQYF; len: 15; j_gene: TRBJ2-3; v_gene: TRBV11-2; abundance: -
CDR3aa: CASSFGDSNQPQHF; len: 14; j_gene: TRBJ1-5; v_gene: TRBV5-1; abundance: -
CDR3aa: CASSPDRGDSPLHF; len: 14; j_gene: TRBJ1-6; v_gene: TRBV5-1; abundance: -
CDR3aa: CASSHQTRDRECEQYF; len: 16; j_gene: TRBJ2-7; v_gene: TRBV3-1/TRBV3-2; abundance: -
CDR3aa: CASRQGNGGLYEQYF; len: 15; j_gene: TRBJ2-7; v_gene: TRBV19; abundance: -
CDR3aa: CASPLAPPLHF; len: 11; j_gene: TRBJ1-6; v_gene: TRBV6-9; abundance: -
CDR3aa: CASRKNYEQYF; len: 11; j_gene: TRBJ2-7; v_gene: TRBV6-5; abundance: -
CDR3aa: CASSLSIGGGPGHTEAFF; len: 18; j_gene: TRBJ1-1; v_gene: TRBV27; abundance: -
CDR3aa: CASSQEGLAGDQFF; len: 14; j_gene: TRBJ2-1; v_gene: TRBV4-3; abundance: once
CDR3aa: CASSSDVPEQYF; len: 12; j_gene: TRBJ2-7; v_gene: TRBV11-3; abundance: -
CDR3aa: CAISDGDREGEKLFF; len: 15; j_gene: TRBJ1-4; v_gene: TRBV10-3; abundance: -
CDR3aa: CASSVGGRPDTQYF; len: 14; j_gene: TRBJ2-3; v_gene: TRBV9; abundance: once
CDR3aa: CASSQDWRGQDSRGNEKLFF; len: 20; j_gene: TRBJ1-4; v_gene: TRBV4-1; abundance: -
CDR3aa: CASPRGAYGYTF; len: 12; j_gene: TRBJ1-2; v_gene: TRBV21-1; abundance: -
CDR3aa: CASSIATSGVTHEQYF; len: 16; j_gene: TRBJ2-7; v_gene: TRBV19; abundance: -
CDR3aa: CASSQSLGGEKLFF; len: 14; j_gene: TRBJ1-4; v_gene: TRBV3-1/TRBV3-2; abundance: -
CDR3aa: CATSREAITEAFF; len: 13; j_gene: TRBJ1-1; v_gene: TRBV15; abundance: -
CDR3aa: CASSLWTGGANYGYTF; len: 16; j_gene: TRBJ1-2; v_gene: TRBV5-4; abundance: -
CDR3aa: CASSLGFSGTEAFF; len: 14; j_gene: TRBJ1-1; v_gene: TRBV18; abundance: -
CDR3aa: CASGTTGPEAFF; len: 12; j_gene: TRBJ1-1; v_gene: TRBV12-5; abundance: -
CDR3aa: CASSPRQALNTEAFF; len: 15; j_gene: TRBJ1-1; v_gene: TRBV18; abundance: -
CDR3aa: CASSSPGQPQHF; len: 12; j_gene: TRBJ1-5; v_gene: TRBV5-6; abundance: once
CDR3aa: CASSASDMGYTF; len: 12; j_gene: TRBJ1-2; v_gene: TRBV5-1; abundance: -
CDR3aa: CSVEEYSQYTEAFF; len: 14; j_gene: TRBJ1-1; v_gene: TRBV29-1; abundance: -
CDR3aa: CASSYSRNTEAFF; len: 13; j_gene: TRBJ1-1; v_gene: TRBV6-5; abundance: -
CDR3aa: CASSLDRDGYTF; len: 12; j_gene: TRBJ1-2; v_gene: TRBV5-1; abundance: -
CDR3aa: CASSLLQTNSPLHF; len: 14; j_gene: TRBJ1-6; v_gene: TRBV11-2; abundance: -
CDR3aa: CASSSGSGTVRELFF; len: 15; j_gene: TRBJ2-2; v_gene: TRBV5-1; abundance: -
CDR3aa: CASSSISSSDYYYEQYF; len: 17; j_gene: TRBJ2-7; v_gene: TRBV7-2; abundance: -
CDR3aa: CASSLGDPPPLEQYF; len: 15; j_gene: TRBJ2-7; v_gene: TRBV7-2; abundance: -
CDR3aa: CASSLARGVRVGSGNTIYF; len: 19; j_gene: TRBJ1-3; v_gene: TRBV7-9; abundance: -
CDR3aa: CASSRDRNTGELFF; len: 14; j_gene: TRBJ2-2; v_gene: TRBV7-9; abundance: -